One TCR beta chain is described in this entry. The data belong to a study of blood T cell repertoires in COVID-19. This CDR3 is 13 amino acids long. Germline V gene lookup returns CDR1 LNHDA and CDR2 SQIVND (reference sequence). The V gene lost 5 bases and the J gene lost 5 bases, with 12 bases spanning the gap. As handled by the study authors: Amplification with reference gene primers provided the estimates of nucleated cell counts. Profiled with immunoSEQ multiplex PCR; TCRdb holds only in-frame clones, not every one. V, J and clone size derive from that table, while D and trimming were established from the DNA sequence. The data contain 170,000 or so clones, about 90% of them singletons. Cohort 3 recovered donors had two negative PCRs, clearance, or symptom resolution.

The source is a woman aged 18-30 years who had recovered from COVID-19. This chain joins TRBV19 and TRBJ1-1; no clear D. The sequenced sample consisted of PBMCs or T cells enriched from blood (not recorded which). For the CDR3, the DNA is TGTGCCAGTAGTTTAAACCGGGATACTGAAGCTTTCTTT. This translates into CASSLNRDTEAFF.